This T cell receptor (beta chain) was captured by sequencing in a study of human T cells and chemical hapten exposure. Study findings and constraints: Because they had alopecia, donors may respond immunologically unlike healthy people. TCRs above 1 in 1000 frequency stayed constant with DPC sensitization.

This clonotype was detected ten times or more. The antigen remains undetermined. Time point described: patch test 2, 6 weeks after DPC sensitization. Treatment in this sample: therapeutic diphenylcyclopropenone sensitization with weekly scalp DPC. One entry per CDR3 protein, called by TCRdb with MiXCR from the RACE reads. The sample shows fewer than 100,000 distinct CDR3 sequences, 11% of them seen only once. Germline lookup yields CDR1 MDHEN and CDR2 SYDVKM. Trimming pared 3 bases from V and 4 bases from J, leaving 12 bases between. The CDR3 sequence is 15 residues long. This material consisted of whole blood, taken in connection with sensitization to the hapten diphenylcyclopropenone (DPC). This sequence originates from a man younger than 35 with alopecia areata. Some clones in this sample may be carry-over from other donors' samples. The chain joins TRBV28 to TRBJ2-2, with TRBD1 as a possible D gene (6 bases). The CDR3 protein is CASSFLDRATGELFF. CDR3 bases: TGTGCCAGCAGTTTTCTGGACAGAGCCACCGGGGAGCTGTTTTTT.